The 31 T cell receptor beta chains given below trace back to one sample, sequenced in a study of T-cell memory formation after mild COVID-19. Each CDR3 protein is one row after TCRdb ran MiXCR on the 5' RACE reads. The profile shows about 360,000 distinct CDR3 sequences, roughly 13% of them singletons. Sequenced input: PBMCs or a T cell subset sorted from them (not recorded which). These TCRs come from a man aged 18 to 35 who had mild COVID-19 (a few samples of this study predate the infection). Cell type and time point are not known.

This clonotype has more than one count but fewer than ten. The chain is built from TRBV7-2 and TRBJ1-6; D perhaps matches TRBD1 (5 bases). This CDR3 contains 15 residues. The germline CDR1 and CDR2 sequences are SGHTA and FQGNSA. Trimming removed 3 bases at V and 14 bases at J, with 20 bases between. CDR3 protein: CASSFGGQGGMALHF. The CDR3 DNA is TGTGCCAGCAGCTTCGGAGGGCAGGGAGGAATGGCCCTCCACTTT.

Only a few counts were recorded for this clonotype. The chain joins TRBV6-5 to TRBJ1-5, with D hard to call. CDR1 MNHEY and CDR2 SVGAGI come from the germline V gene. The CDR3 is 15 residues long. Trimming stripped 5 bases from V and 5 bases from J, with 16 bases between. The CDR3 nucleotides read TGTGCCAGCAGTCCGGGTTGGGAGGGCGATCAGCCCCAGCATTTT. Residues: CASSPGWEGDQPQHF.

This clonotype was detected many times. The V call is TRBV5-4, the J call TRBJ2-2; tentative D call: TRBD2 (6 bases). Germline V gene data show CDR1 as SGHNT and CDR2 as YYREEE (reference sequence). This CDR3 has 15 amino acids. The V gene lost 0 bases and the J gene lost 4 bases, with 10 bases spanning the gap. This CDR3 is CASSLGGRGTGELFF. CDR3 sequence (DNA): TGTGCCAGCAGCTTGGGCGGGCGGGGCACCGGGGAGCTGTTTTTT.

In its sample, this clonotype was seen a few times. The chain employs TRBV2 and TRBJ2-7, with D possibly matching TRBD1 (6 bases). The CDR3 spans 15 residues. Trimming shortened V by 4 bases and J by 8 bases, and 21 bases separated the two germline ends. Germline V gene lookup returns CDR1 SNHLY and CDR2 FYNNEI. The CDR3 loop reads CASSASGTKWAKQYV. CDR3 coding DNA: TGTGCCAGCAGTGCCTCCGGGACAAAATGGGCCAAGCAGTACGTC.

The chain is built from TRBV12-3 or TRBV12-4 and TRBJ2-1; D is uncertain. Trimming pared 2 bases from V and 0 bases from J, leaving 8 bases between. There are 15 residues in the CDR3. The CDR3 region has the DNA TGTGCCAGCAGTTTACAGGACGGCTCCTACAATGAGCAGTTCTTC. This gives the protein CASSLQDGSYNEQFF.

This sequence joins TRBV7-2 and TRBJ2-3; D might be TRBD2 (6 bases). The CDR3 runs to 14 residues. Germline CDR1 reads SGHTA; CDR2 reads FQGNSA. V dropped 5 bases and J dropped 10 bases, with 19 bases sitting between them. CDR3 amino acids: CASSPSGPHGAQYF. The CDR3 nucleotides are TGTGCCAGCAGCCCAAGCGGGCCTCACGGGGCGCAGTATTTT.

This clonotype was detected a few times. The genes are TRBV4-1 and TRBJ1-1; D is undetermined. This CDR3 is 14 amino acids long. CDR1 is MGHRA, CDR2 YSYEKL, per germline. V lost 2 bases and J lost 1, with 8 bases in between. CDR3 in amino acids: CASSQLRENTEAFF. The CDR3, as DNA: TGCGCCAGCAGCCAATTGAGGGAGAACACTGAAGCTTTCTTT.

This clonotype has just a few counts. The chain couples TRBV11-2 to TRBJ2-2; TRBD1 agrees at 9 bases. Germline trimming cut 5 bases from V and 4 bases from J; bases unmatched to any gene: 8. The CDR3 contains 16 residues. Germline-derived CDR1 and CDR2 are SGHAT and FQNNGV. CDR3 nucleotide sequence: TGTGCCAGCAGCCTCCGGGACAGGGAGATCACCGGGGAGCTGTTTTTT. The encoded protein is CASSLRDREITGELFF.

The V gene is TRBV20-1, the J gene TRBJ2-5; unclear D gene. Germline CDR1 is DFQATT and CDR2 is SNEGSKA (reference sequence). V was trimmed by 6 bases and J by 5 bases, leaving 7 bases between them. This CDR3 spans 10 amino acids. CDR3 residues: CSAPRETQYF. CDR3 DNA: TGCAGTGCCCCGAGGGAGACCCAGTACTTC.

This clonotype was seen a handful of times. V gene TRBV11-3 combines with J gene TRBJ2-1; the match to TRBD1 covers 10 bases. Per germline, CDR1 SGHNT and CDR2 YENEEA. This CDR3 region has 15 residues. V was pared by 5 bases and J by 8 bases, with 9 bases of the junction left unmatched. The DNA of the CDR3 is TGTGCCAGCAGCGTTCCGGGACAGGGGAAGTATGAGCAGTTCTTC. It is translated as CASSVPGQGKYEQFF.

V gene TRBV5-1 combines with J gene TRBJ2-7, with 7 bases lining up with TRBD1. Germline V lookup: CDR1 SGHRS, CDR2 YFSETQ. The V and J ends lost 4 bases and 5 bases, in that order; junction bases with no gene match: 9. The CDR3 sequence is 14 residues long. In DNA, the CDR3 is TGCGCCAGCAGCGATTATACAGGGGACCACGAGCAGTACTTC. It translates to CASSDYTGDHEQYF.

This chain links TRBV5-5 with TRBJ1-5, with 10 bases aligning to TRBD1. CDR3 length: 17 amino acids. Germline assignment: CDR1 SGHKS and CDR2 YYEKEE (reference sequence). V was clipped by 4 bases and J by 5 bases; unmatched bases: 12. CDR3 coding DNA: TGTGCCAGCAGCCGAACCCCCGGGACAGGGGACTATCAGCCCCAGCATTTT. Protein sequence: CASSRTPGTGDYQPQHF. Combining the CDR3 with reference TRBV5-5 and TRBJ1-5 gives the whole variable domain DAGVTQSPTHLIKTRGQQVTLRCSPISGHKSVSWYQQVLGQGPQFIFQYYEKEERGRGNFPDRFSARQFPNYSSELNVNALLLGDSALYLCASSRTPGTGDYQPQHFGDGTRLSIL.

In its sample, this clonotype was seen a few times. The genes are TRBV4-1 and TRBJ2-2; 8 nucleotides match TRBD1. Germline V gives CDR1 MGHRA, CDR2 YSYEKL. This CDR3 region has 16 residues. V was pared by 5 bases and J by 4 bases, with 9 bases of the junction left unmatched. CDR3 nucleotide sequence: TGCGCCAGCAGCATCCGGACAGGGCTTAGCACCGGGGAGCTGTTTTTT. Its protein product is CASSIRTGLSTGELFF.

This clonotype was counted many times. The chain links TRBV12-3 or TRBV12-4 to TRBJ2-5; tentative D call: TRBD2 (5 bases). Trimming stripped 4 bases from V and 5 bases from J, with 11 bases between. The CDR3 runs 13 residues. CDR3 bases: TGTGCCAGCAGTTCAAATAGCGTGGAGACCCAGTACTTC. Translation: CASSSNSVETQYF.

Note on this clonotype: At one of its ends the junction is not consistent with the germline gene, which may arise from a read error. The rearrangement uses TRBV12-3 or TRBV12-4 and TRBJ2-5, with a tentative D call TRBD2 (5 bases). The CDR3 covers 12 residues. CDR3 in amino acids: CASGSIGENQYF. The CDR3 nucleotides are TGTGCCAGCGGGAGTATAGGAGAGAACCAGTACTTC.

Ten or more counts support this clonotype. At one of its ends the junction is not consistent with the germline gene, which may arise from a read error. This chain links TRBV5-1 with TRBJ2-3, with D maybe TRBD2 (5 bases). The CDR3 has 13 residues. The germline V gene encodes CDR1 SGHRS and CDR2 YFSETQ. CDR3 DNA sequence: TGTGCCAGCAGCCGGACTAGCACAGATACGCAGTATTTT. This gives the protein CASSRTSTDTQYF.

In this sample, this clonotype turned up a few times. The chain uses TRBV6-1 and TRBJ1-2, with 7 bases fitting TRBD1. Germline assignment: CDR1 MNHNS and CDR2 SASEGT. The CDR3 sequence is 14 residues long. Trimming cost V 5 bases and J 4 bases; bases outside gene matches: 7. The CDR3 loop reads CASSPSGQIYGYTF. CDR3 DNA: TGTGCCAGCAGTCCCTCGGGACAGATCTATGGCTACACCTTC.

This clonotype came up a few times. This sequence joins TRBV6-5 and TRBJ2-7; 9 nucleotides agree with TRBD1. The CDR3 length is 13 residues. Germline V gives CDR1 MNHEY, CDR2 SVGAGI. V shed 4 bases and J 7 bases; nucleotides not matched to a gene: 5. The CDR3 DNA follows: TGTGCCAGCAGTTCACAGGGGGCGAGGGAGCAGTACGTC. It encodes CASSSQGAREQYV.

V is TRBV20-1 and J is TRBJ1-5; 8 bases match TRBD1. This CDR3 contains 13 residues. V was clipped by 6 bases and J by 5 bases; unmatched bases: 6. In germline, CDR1 is DFQATT, CDR2 SNEGSKA (reference sequence). The DNA for the CDR3 is TGCAGTGCCAGGAAACAGGGGGATCAGCCCCAGCATTTT. It encodes CSARKQGDQPQHF.

J is TRBJ2-3 and V is TRBV4-3, with D maybe TRBD1 (6 bases). CDR3 size: 13 residues. Trimming cost V 0 bases and J 13 bases, with 14 bases left between them. In germline, CDR1 is LGHNA, CDR2 YSLEER. The CDR3 nucleotides read TGCGCCAGCAGCCAAGATCTACAGGGTATTAAGTATTTT. It yields the protein CASSQDLQGIKYF.

The CDR3 DNA is TGCGCCAGCAGCCAAGACAGGGTAAGAGGCCAAGAGACCCAGTACTTC. Protein sequence: CASSQDRVRGQETQYF. The chain carries TRBV4-1 and TRBJ2-5; tentatively, D is TRBD1 (5 bases). Looked up from germline, CDR1 is MGHRA and CDR2 is YSYEKL. The CDR3 extends over 16 amino acids. V lost 0 bases to trimming and J lost 1 base, with 12 bases between them.

The rearrangement links TRBV9 to TRBJ2-2; D is unclear. Germline loops: CDR1 SGDLS, CDR2 YYNGEE. The CDR3 runs 13 residues. The germline V and J ends were trimmed by 7 bases and 0 bases, with 7 bases remaining between them. CDR3 sequence: CASGRTNTGELFF. Written as DNA, the CDR3 is TGTGCCAGCGGTCGCACGAACACCGGGGAGCTGTTTTTT.

This clonotype was seen at least ten times. The chain recombines TRBV11-2 with TRBJ1-4; the D gene is possibly TRBD1 (5 bases). V lost 0 bases and J lost 14, with 13 bases in between. CDR1 SGHAT and CDR2 FQNNGV come from the germline V gene. The CDR3 spans 13 residues. Here the CDR3 DNA reads TGTGCCAGCAGCTTAGATCGGTACCGACAGCTGTTTTTT. Translated: CASSLDRYRQLFF. Filled out from reference TRBV11-2 and TRBJ1-4, the complete variable domain reads EAGVAQSPRYKIIEKRQSVAFWCNPISGHATLYWYQQILGQGPKLLIQFQNNGVVDDSQLPKDRFSAERLKGVDSTLKIQPAKLEDSAVYLCASSLDRYRQLFFGSGTQLSVL.

The chain couples TRBV7-8 to TRBJ1-3; 9 nucleotides line up with TRBD1. CDR1 and CDR2 from the germline V gene are SGHVS and FQNEAQ. The CDR3 consists of 16 residues. V shed 6 bases, J shed 2 bases, and the junction held 8 bases outside the gene matches. The DNA of the CDR3 is TGTGCCAGCAGAAATAACAGGGGGCGCGCTGGAAACACCATATATTTT. Its translation is CASRNNRGRAGNTIYF. Variable domain in full (rest from reference TRBV7-8 and TRBJ1-3): GAGVSQSPRYKVAKRGQDVALRCDPISGHVSLFWYQQALGQGPEFLTYFQNEAQLDKSGLPSDRFFAERPEGSVSTLKIQRTQQEDSAVYLCASRNNRGRAGNTIYFGEGSWLTVV.

Many counts were recorded for this clonotype. This rearrangement joins TRBV27 to TRBJ2-7, with D tentatively TRBD1 or TRBD2 (5 bases each). Looked up from germline, CDR1 is MNHEY and CDR2 is SMNVEV (reference sequence). This CDR3 is built from 14 residues. Trimming pared 8 bases from V and 2 bases from J, leaving 16 bases between. CDR3 in amino acids: CASWDRQTPYEQYF. For the CDR3, the DNA is TGTGCCAGCTGGGACCGCCAAACACCCTACGAGCAGTACTTC.

This clonotype has only a few counts. V and J are TRBV5-1 and TRBJ1-4, with TRBD1 identical over 11 bases. This CDR3 has 14 residues. V shed 3 bases and J 6 bases; nucleotides not matched to a gene: 1. From germline, CDR1 is SGHRS and CDR2 YFSETQ. The CDR3 here is CASSSGQGDEKLFF. The CDR3 coding sequence is TGCGCCAGCAGCTCGGGACAGGGGGATGAAAAACTGTTTTTT.

The rearrangement links TRBV20-1 to TRBJ2-7; D might be TRBD2 (5 bases). The germline V gene encodes CDR1 DFQATT and CDR2 SNEGSKA (reference sequence). The CDR3 extends over 12 amino acids. V was trimmed by 6 bases and J by 5 bases, leaving 14 bases between them. The CDR3 spells CSATDAGDEQYF. In nucleotides, the CDR3 is TGCAGTGCCACGGACGCGGGCGACGAGCAGTACTTC.

This chain uses TRBV3-1 with TRBJ2-7, with D unresolved. Germline V gives CDR1 LGHDT, CDR2 YNNKEL (reference sequence). V was pared by 1 base and J by 3 bases, with 7 bases between. The length of the CDR3 is 13 residues. The CDR3 coding sequence is TGTGCCAGCAGCCAAGGTCTAAGCTACGAGCAGTACGTC. Residues: CASSQGLSYEQYV.

The chain employs TRBV7-9 and TRBJ2-7, with a possible D match to TRBD1 (5 bases). This CDR3 spans 14 amino acids. Trimming left V 5 bases short and J 0 bases short, with 11 bases between. Germline V CDR1 and CDR2: SEHNR, FQNEAQ (reference sequence). CDR3 region: CASSPGRDSYEQYF. The CDR3 DNA is TGTGCCAGCAGCCCCGGCAGGGACTCCTACGAGCAGTACTTC. Supplemented by reference TRBV7-9 and TRBJ2-7, the full variable domain reads DTGVSQNPRHKITKRGQNVTFRCDPISEHNRLYWYRQTLGQGPEFLTYFQNEAQLEKSRLLSDRFSAERPKGSFSTLEIQRTEQGDSAMYLCASSPGRDSYEQYFGPGTRLTVT.

The chain couples TRBV19 to TRBJ2-7, with D hard to call. V was shortened by 5 bases and J by 0 bases, with 11 bases between the two germline ends. CDR3 size: 14 residues. Germline V lookup: CDR1 LNHDA, CDR2 SQIVND (reference sequence). The CDR3 nucleotides read TGTGCCAGTAGTCGGACGGCCCCCTCCTACGAGCAGTACTTC. Protein: CASSRTAPSYEQYF.

This clonotype came up a few times. The chain is built from TRBV2 and TRBJ2-7, with D hard to call. The CDR3 covers 13 residues. Trimming shortened V by 1 base and J by 5 bases, and 9 bases separated the two germline ends. Germline values: CDR1 SNHLY, CDR2 FYNNEI. CDR3 protein: CASSEGSTHEQYV. CDR3 coding DNA: TGTGCCAGCAGTGAAGGGTCTACTCACGAGCAGTACGTC.